This T cell receptor (beta chain) was documented in a study of blood T cell repertoires in COVID-19. About the research overall: The United States, Italy and Spain supplied acute and convalescent COVID-19 samples. PBMCs, B-cell-depleted T cells, or T cells were the source of the cDNA or gDNA that made up the material.

V lost 4 bases to trimming and J lost 10 bases, with 10 bases between them. Germline V lookup: CDR1 SNHLY, CDR2 FYNNEI. The CDR3 is 11 residues long. Source study methods: Estimates of nucleated cell counts were drawn from the amplification of reference gene primers. Repertoires were generated with immunoSEQ multiplex PCR, while TCRdb's copy carries only in-frame clones and drops some. V and J calls and clone size are given by that table; D and trimming were obtained from the DNA. The sample lists 90,000 or so clones; about two thirds were seen once. This clone was picked up a small number of times. The chain joins TRBV2 to TRBJ1-1, with a weak D call TRBD1 (6 bases). Sequenced input: peripheral blood. The clonotype was recovered from a woman older than 75 with acute or convalescent COVID-19. The CDR3 region is CASSAGARAFF. The CDR3 DNA sequence: TGTGCCAGCAGTGCAGGGGCCAGAGCTTTCTTT.